This T cell receptor beta chain was observed in a study of cytomegalovirus exposure and HLA in healthy donors. Across the whole study: Unique TCR beta sequences numbering 95 million to 130 million came from around 180 million T cells in an earlier analysis. Study conclusions and caveats: The productive fraction for most TCR beta V segments was about 90% or about 30% in an earlier analysis.

The germline V gene encodes CDR1 LGHNA and CDR2 YSLEER. The CDR3 runs 17 residues. Trimming removed 1 base at V and 7 bases at J, with 19 bases between. The donors were healthy bone marrow donors. To note about this clone: The antigen is unknown.

PCR used 60 Vbeta primers and 13 Jbeta primers. The repertoire was sequenced with immunoSEQ multiplex PCR; TCRdb's copy has only in-frame clones and lacks some. Among approximately 140,000 clones listed, 73% were seen once. Sequencing was performed on PBMCs. This chain connects TRBV4-3 to TRBJ1-4; the D is unclear. This TCR was recovered from a woman aged 40 to 50 in good health and CMV-seronegative. CDR3 bases: TGCGCCAGCAGCCAAGTCGGGAATGGGCCCCGGGGTGAAAAACTGTTTTTT. This codes for CASSQVGNGPRGEKLFF.